One sample yielded the 32 T cell receptor beta chains listed below, sequenced in a study of blood T cell repertoires in COVID-19. This table comes from immunoSEQ multiplex PCR, and its TCRdb copy is limited to in-frame clones, with some not included. The sample records 30,000 to 35,000 clones, 85% to 90% being singletons. Material: peripheral blood. The receptors shown here come from a woman between 65 and 79 years old with active COVID-19.

V and J are TRBV3-1 (or the pseudogene TRBV3-2) and TRBJ1-1, with D hard to call. The V gene lost 0 bases and the J gene lost 1 base, with 9 bases spanning the gap. Germline CDR1 is LGHDT and CDR2 is YNNKEL (reference sequence). The CDR3 has 15 residues. In DNA form, the CDR3 reads TGTGCCAGCAGCCAAGATGGGCCACCGAACACTGAAGCTTTCTTT. Its protein product is CASSQDGPPNTEAFF.

V and J are TRBV19 and TRBJ1-4; tentative D call: TRBD1 (5 bases). V lost 5 bases and J lost 2, with 12 bases in between. This CDR3 comprises 15 residues. Germline V gives CDR1 LNHDA, CDR2 SQIVND (reference sequence). The CDR3 is CASSVQGYTNEKLFF. CDR3 nucleotides: TGTGCCAGTAGTGTCCAGGGATACACTAATGAAAAACTGTTTTTT.

The chain carries TRBV6-5 and TRBJ2-3, with D perhaps TRBD2 (6 bases). V dropped 4 bases and J dropped 2 bases, with 16 bases sitting between them. This CDR3 spans 16 amino acids. Germline V gives CDR1 MNHEY, CDR2 SVGAGI. For the CDR3, the DNA is TGTGCCAGCAGTTTTTGGGCGGGAAGGCACACAGATACGCAGTATTTT. It codes for CASSFWAGRHTDTQYF.

The chain combines TRBV7-8 with TRBJ2-2; D possibly corresponds to TRBD2 (7 bases). V shed 0 bases and J shed 1 base, with 9 bases lying between them. Per the germline V gene, CDR1 is SGHVS and CDR2 is FQNEAQ. This CDR3 contains 16 residues. This chain's CDR3 is CASSLAGGRNTGELFF. The CDR3 DNA reads TGTGCCAGCAGCTTAGCCGGGGGGCGGAACACCGGGGAGCTGTTTTTT.

J is TRBJ1-2 and V is TRBV5-4; D not resolved. V lost 0 bases to trimming and J lost 2 bases, with 11 bases between them. Germline loops: CDR1 SGHNT, CDR2 YYREEE (reference sequence). The CDR3 is 15 residues long. The CDR3 DNA reads as TGTGCCAGCAGCTTGGTTCTAGGCGCCAACTATGGCTACACCTTC. Protein: CASSLVLGANYGYTF.

The J gene is TRBJ2-1, the V gene TRBV12-3 or TRBV12-4, with D hard to call. The CDR3 extends over 13 amino acids. Trimming removed 5 bases at V and 3 bases at J, with 8 bases between. The CDR3 region is CASSVTYYNEQFF. The CDR3 region has the DNA TGTGCCAGCAGTGTCACATACTACAATGAGCAGTTCTTC.

The chain employs TRBV6-5 and TRBJ2-2; 9 bases fit TRBD2. Trimming took 4 bases from V and 6 from J; bases not matched to a gene: 3. The CDR3 consists of 14 residues. CDR1 is MNHEY and CDR2 is SVGAGI in the germline V gene. The CDR3 sequence: CASSSGTSPGELFF. For the CDR3, the DNA is TGTGCCAGCAGTTCGGGGACTAGCCCCGGGGAGCTGTTTTTT.

V and J are TRBV10-3 and TRBJ2-2; a possible D gene is TRBD2 (6 bases). The CDR3 has 13 amino acids. The V end lost 10 bases, the J end lost 4 bases, and 13 bases lay between the germline ends. Germline V gene lookup returns CDR1 ENHRY and CDR2 SYGVKD. The CDR3 spells CASLSGFTGELFF. CDR3 coding DNA: TGTGCCAGCCTTAGCGGTTTCACCGGGGAGCTGTTTTTT.

The rearrangement joins TRBV6-5 to TRBJ2-3, with D possibly matching TRBD2 (5 bases). The CDR3 contains 14 residues. The germline V gene encodes CDR1 MNHEY and CDR2 SVGAGI. Trimming shortened V by 6 bases and J by 6 bases, and 16 bases separated the two germline ends. The CDR3 sequence is CASSHSRTGDTQYF. For the CDR3, the DNA is TGTGCCAGCAGCCACTCTCGCACGGGGGATACGCAGTATTTT.

V is TRBV7-9 and J is TRBJ1-2; 7 bases are shared with TRBD1. V gave up 1 base and J gave up 13 bases; unmatched junction bases: 21. Germline lookup yields CDR1 SEHNR and CDR2 FQNEAQ (reference sequence). The CDR3 contains 17 residues. Written as DNA, the CDR3 is TGTGCCAGCAGCTTAGAAGGCCGGGAGGGGACAGCCCAAAGCTTCACCTTC. Encoded protein: CASSLEGREGTAQSFTF.

CDR3 DNA sequence: TGTGCCAGCAGCCAGGATCTAGGTTTCGCGAACACCGGGGAGCTGTTTTTT. Its protein is CASSQDLGFANTGELFF. The genes are TRBV4-2 and TRBJ2-2; no clear D gene. The CDR3 is 17 amino acids. Germline lookup yields CDR1 LGHNA and CDR2 YNFKEQ. Trimming left V 3 bases short and J 0 bases short, with 14 bases between.

The chain combines TRBV27 with TRBJ2-2, with 10 bases identical to TRBD2. The CDR3 spans 16 residues. Germline values: CDR1 MNHEY, CDR2 SMNVEV (reference sequence). Germline trimming cut 6 bases from V and 7 bases from J; bases unmatched to any gene: 11. CDR3 DNA sequence: TGTGCCAGCAGCCCCCGGGGAGCGGGGGGGGTCGGGGAGCTGTTTTTT. Translation: CASSPRGAGGVGELFF.

DNA for the CDR3: TGCAGCGGAGCCGGGACAGGGGGCGCTTCCTACAATGAGCAGTTCTTC. Amino acid sequence: CSGAGTGGASYNEQFF. V usage is TRBV29-1 and J usage is TRBJ2-1; 12 bases align to TRBD1. Losses at the gene ends were 7 bases for V and 1 base for J; bases not matched to a gene: 8. Germline CDR1 SQVTM, CDR2 ANQGSEA. The CDR3 runs to 16 residues.

CDR3 sequence: CASSRTASYEQYF. DNA for the CDR3: TGTGCCAGCAGCAGGACAGCCTCCTACGAGCAGTACTTC. This chain connects TRBV2 to TRBJ2-7; perhaps TRBD1 as D (6 bases). The CDR3 runs to 13 residues. Deletions cut 6 bases from V and 0 bases from J, with 9 bases between. Germline V gene sequence: CDR1 SNHLY, CDR2 FYNNEI.

CDR3 nucleotides: TGTGCCAGCAGCTTAAATGGAGACGTCCTGACTTTC. The encoded protein is CASSLNGDVLTF. The genes are TRBV7-9 and TRBJ2-6; no clear D gene. V lost 2 bases, J lost 11 bases, and 7 bases lay in between. CDR3 length: 12 amino acids. The germline gives CDR1 SEHNR, CDR2 FQNEAQ (reference sequence).

The chain is built from TRBV6-2 or TRBV6-3 and TRBJ2-3; 7 nucleotides line up with TRBD2. The CDR3 sequence is 15 residues long. V dropped 6 bases and J dropped 6; count of bases not matched to a gene: 12. Per the germline V gene, CDR1 is MNHEY and CDR2 is SVGEGT. CDR3 protein: CASSGRDERGDTQYF. The CDR3 nucleotides read TGTGCCAGCAGCGGGCGGGACGAGCGGGGCGATACGCAGTATTTT.

The chain employs TRBV19 and TRBJ2-1; D remains ambiguous. Trimming cost V 4 bases and J 0 bases, with 10 bases left between them. The CDR3 sequence is 15 residues long. The germline CDR1 and CDR2 sequences are LNHDA and SQIVND (reference sequence). CDR3 sequence reads: CASSRHQSSYNEQFF. In DNA, the CDR3 is TGTGCCAGTAGTAGACACCAGAGCTCCTACAATGAGCAGTTCTTC.

This clone was counted between two and nine times. CDR3 protein: CSASVGATYEQYF. CDR3 nucleotides: TGCAGTGCTAGTGTAGGGGCCACCTACGAGCAGTACTTC. The chain links TRBV20-1 to TRBJ2-7; perhaps TRBD1 as D (5 bases). The CDR3 contains 13 residues. The V end was cut by 3 bases, the J end by 2 bases, with 11 bases between. Germline loops: CDR1 DFQATT, CDR2 SNEGSKA (reference sequence).

This chain joins TRBV6-6 and TRBJ2-3; D is possibly TRBD2 (5 bases). The V gene lost 5 bases and the J gene lost 11 bases, with 8 bases spanning the gap. Germline-derived CDR1 and CDR2 are MNHNY and SVGAGI (reference sequence). The CDR3 contains 10 residues. CDR3 residues: CASSEEEQYF. The DNA of the CDR3 is TGTGCCAGCAGTGAGGAGGAGCAGTATTTT.

The gene calls are TRBV2 and TRBJ2-5; D is uncertain. Trimming removed 7 bases from V and 0 bases from J, with 3 bases in between. Germline V lookup: CDR1 SNHLY, CDR2 FYNNEI. The CDR3 runs 11 residues. The CDR3 sequence: CASNNQETQYF. DNA for the CDR3: TGTGCCAGCAATAACCAAGAGACCCAGTACTTC.

The chain uses TRBV4-3 and TRBJ2-1; unclear D gene. Trimming shortened V by 4 bases and J by 0 bases, and 10 bases separated the two germline ends. This CDR3 has 15 residues. Germline V gene data show CDR1 as LGHNA and CDR2 as YSLEER. The CDR3 reads CASSPDKNSYNEQFF. As DNA, the CDR3 is TGCGCCAGCAGCCCCGACAAGAACTCCTACAATGAGCAGTTCTTC.

The chain has TRBV7-8 and TRBJ1-2; the match to TRBD1 covers 7 bases. The CDR3 is 15 amino acids. Trimming took 5 bases from V and 1 from J; bases not matched to a gene: 7. Germline V gene lookup returns CDR1 SGHVS and CDR2 FQNEAQ. CDR3 coding DNA: TGTGCCAGCAGCACCGGGACAGTGCTTAACTATGGCTACACCTTC. It specifies CASSTGTVLNYGYTF.

The chain is built from TRBV12-5 and TRBJ2-3; 8 nucleotides align to TRBD2. Germline CDR1 and CDR2: LGHNT and FRNRAP. The CDR3 sequence is 15 residues long. The trim removed 0 bases at V and 6 bases at J, leaving 5 bases unmatched. The CDR3 DNA sequence: TGTGCTAGTGGTTTGGTAGCGGGGGCCCATGATACGCAGTATTTT. As protein: CASGLVAGAHDTQYF.

The CDR3 is CASSNQRGSPLHF. The CDR3 nucleotides are TGTGCCAGCAGCAATCAAAGGGGTTCACCCCTCCACTTT. J is TRBJ1-6 and V is TRBV7-2; a possible D gene is TRBD1 (5 bases). The CDR3 spans 13 residues. V was shortened by 5 bases and J by 9 bases, with 11 bases between the two germline ends. Germline lookup yields CDR1 SGHTA and CDR2 FQGNSA.

The DNA for the CDR3 is TGTGCCTGGGTCCTAGCGGGGGGCACAGATACGCAGTATTTT. Protein product: CAWVLAGGTDTQYF. The chain joins TRBV30 to TRBJ2-3; 10 bases map to TRBD2. Germline V CDR1 and CDR2: GTSNPN, SVGIG (reference sequence). This CDR3 spans 14 amino acids. Trimming took 5 bases from V and 1 from J; bases not matched to a gene: 3.

A word on this clone: One end of the junction fails to match germline, which may point to a read error. The chain combines TRBV7-7 with TRBJ2-1, with 12 bases that match TRBD2. This CDR3 contains 15 residues. CDR1 is SSHAT and CDR2 is FNYEAQ in the germline V gene (reference sequence). In nucleotides, the CDR3 is TGTGCTAGCAGCCCTACTAGCGGGGGGCTCAATGAGCAGTTCTTC. The encoded protein is CASSPTSGGLNEQFF.

This sequence joins TRBV5-4 and TRBJ1-5, with no clear D. This CDR3 region has 15 residues. CDR1 and CDR2 (germline): SGHNT, YYREEE (reference sequence). V dropped 0 bases and J dropped 7 bases, with 14 bases sitting between them. The chain's CDR3 is CASSLDGGGRQPQHF. The CDR3 DNA follows: TGTGCCAGCAGCTTGGATGGCGGAGGGAGACAGCCCCAGCATTTT.

CDR3 loop: CASSPRQGYGNTIYF. As DNA, the CDR3 is TGTGCCAGCTCACCCCGACAGGGCTATGGAAACACCATATATTTT. The V gene is TRBV18, the J gene TRBJ1-3, with TRBD1 matching 7 bases. This CDR3 comprises 15 residues. Germline values: CDR1 KGHSH, CDR2 LQKENI. V dropped 3 bases and J dropped 3; count of bases not matched to a gene: 5.

By proportion, this clone is medium-sized. The chain carries TRBV7-9 and TRBJ2-7; D may be TRBD2 (5 bases). The V end was cut by 3 bases, the J end by 5 bases, with 5 bases between. Per the germline V gene, CDR1 is SEHNR and CDR2 is FQNEAQ (reference sequence). The CDR3 runs to 11 residues. In DNA, the CDR3 is TGTGCCAGCAGCTTCGGGGACGAGCAGTACTTC. It encodes CASSFGDEQYF.

This chain links TRBV29-1 with TRBJ1-4; TRBD1 aligns across 8 bases. Looked up from germline, CDR1 is SQVTM and CDR2 is ANQGSEA. There are 12 residues in the CDR3. The ends lost 1 base at V and 11 bases at J; junction bases unmatched: 3. The CDR3 loop reads CSVEVDRDKLFF. The CDR3 bases are TGCAGCGTTGAAGTGGACAGGGATAAACTGTTTTTT.

The chain carries TRBV6-5 and TRBJ2-7; 7 bases match TRBD2. CDR3 size: 15 residues. CDR1 is MNHEY and CDR2 is SVGAGI in the germline V gene. V dropped 7 bases and J dropped 4; count of bases not matched to a gene: 13. The CDR3 nucleotides read TGTGCCAGCACCACATGGGGGGGAGGAACTTACGAGCAGTACTTC. Encoded protein: CASTTWGGGTYEQYF.

The V gene is TRBV7-9, the J gene TRBJ2-7, with 8 bases identical to TRBD1. The CDR3 consists of 14 residues. The trim removed 5 bases at V and 2 bases at J, leaving 5 bases unmatched. In germline, CDR1 is SEHNR, CDR2 FQNEAQ (reference sequence). This CDR3 reads CASSVGQAPYEQYF. The CDR3 DNA reads as TGTGCCAGCAGCGTGGGACAGGCTCCCTACGAGCAGTACTTC.